The 29 T cell receptor beta chains listed next were all sequenced from one sample in a study of blood T cell repertoires in COVID-19 (dated by TCRdb to about 2020). Library preparation was by the immunoSEQ multiplex PCR assay. TCRdb mirrors the immuneACCESS table, restricted to in-frame sequences. Some clones are absent from its copies; in checked studies, under half trace to an unresolved V gene, and the reason for the others is unknown. Recorded for this sample are over 90,000 clones; 85% to 90% of them occurred a single time. The ten top clones hold over 10% of the sample. Sequencing used peripheral blood. The receptors shown here come from a woman aged 60-70 years in a cohort sampled during active or convalescent COVID-19.

The chain couples TRBV5-1 to TRBJ1-2; no clear D. CDR3 length: 12 residues. Between the trimmed V and J ends, which lost 0 bases and 4 bases, there was a span of 4 bases. Germline loops: CDR1 SGHRS, CDR2 YFSETQ. CDR3 amino acids: CASSLGAYGYTF. DNA for the CDR3: TGCGCCAGCAGCTTGGGGGCCTATGGCTACACCTTC.

The V call is TRBV19, the J call TRBJ1-1, with unresolved D. CDR3 length: 14 residues. Germline CDR1 and CDR2: LNHDA and SQIVND (reference sequence). V lost 5 bases and J 5 bases, leaving 15 bases between the germline ends. CDR3 nucleotide sequence: TGTGCCAGTAGTTCCCTCCCGACGGGAACTGAAGCTTTCTTT. The encoded protein is CASSSLPTGTEAFF.

This chain links TRBV6-6 with TRBJ1-4; D is unclear. CDR3 length: 15 residues. From germline, CDR1 is MNHNY and CDR2 SVGAGI (reference sequence). Trimming took off 0 bases at V and 7 bases at J, with 12 bases between the two ends. The CDR3 DNA sequence: TGTGCCAGCAGTTACTCAGCCCGATCGAGTGAAAAACTGTTTTTT. Residues: CASSYSARSSEKLFF.

V is TRBV5-4 and J is TRBJ2-2; 7 bases map to TRBD1. V lost 1 base, J lost 4 bases, and 4 bases stayed unmatched. This CDR3 is built from 15 residues. The V gene's germline CDR1 is SGHNT and CDR2 YYREEE (reference sequence). Here the CDR3 DNA reads TGTGCCAGCAGCTTGTCGGCAGGGGGCACCGGGGAGCTGTTTTTT. The encoded protein is CASSLSAGGTGELFF.

The chain employs TRBV24-1 and TRBJ1-2; 10 bases map to TRBD1. The CDR3 totals 14 residues. Germline assignment: CDR1 KGHDR and CDR2 SFDVKD. Trimming took 2 bases from V and 8 from J; bases not matched to a gene: 4. This CDR3 is CATSDSRTGGGYTF. CDR3 DNA sequence: TGTGCCACCAGTGATTCGCGGACAGGGGGAGGCTACACCTTC.

The sample holds one count of this clone. The chain joins TRBV11-3 to TRBJ1-1; no reliable D call. CDR3 size: 13 residues. Trimming stripped 5 bases from V and 0 bases from J, with 7 bases between. The germline V gene encodes CDR1 SGHNT and CDR2 YENEEA. CDR3 DNA: TGTGCCAGCAGCAGCGGGGTGAACACTGAAGCTTTCTTT. Its translation is CASSSGVNTEAFF.

V is TRBV6-5 and J is TRBJ2-3; 8 bases line up with TRBD2. Unmatched junction bases numbered 4, after V lost 0 bases and J lost 2 bases. The CDR3 loop spans 16 amino acids. Germline values: CDR1 MNHEY, CDR2 SVGAGI. The chain's CDR3 is CASSYSGGGITDTQYF. CDR3 nucleotide sequence: TGTGCCAGCAGTTACTCCGGCGGGGGGATCACAGATACGCAGTATTTT.

The rearrangement uses TRBV2 and TRBJ1-5, with D possibly TRBD1 on 6 matching bases. The CDR3 extends over 14 amino acids. Germline assignment: CDR1 SNHLY and CDR2 FYNNEI. V was pared by 4 bases and J by 2 bases, with 9 bases between. CDR3 amino acids: CASSVYRGNQPQHF. CDR3 bases: TGTGCCAGCAGTGTTTACAGGGGCAATCAGCCCCAGCATTTT.

The CDR3 here is CASSTGRTNVLTF. CDR3 coding DNA: TGTGCCAGCAGTACCGGACGGACTAACGTCCTGACTTTC. V usage is TRBV28 and J usage is TRBJ2-6; perhaps TRBD2 as D (5 bases). The CDR3 has 13 residues. Germline V gene sequence: CDR1 MDHEN, CDR2 SYDVKM. Trimming stripped 5 bases from V and 10 bases from J, with 12 bases between.

The chain is built from TRBV28 and TRBJ1-1, with D possibly matching TRBD1 (6 bases). Germline CDR1 is MDHEN and CDR2 is SYDVKM. The CDR3 covers 14 residues. V gave up 2 bases and J gave up 5 bases, with 12 bases separating them. In DNA form, the CDR3 reads TGTGCCAGCAGTTTACCAGGGGCGCGAACTGAAGCTTTCTTT. It is translated as CASSLPGARTEAFF.

This chain connects TRBV30 to TRBJ2-7, with TRBD1 as a possible D gene (5 bases). CDR1 is GTSNPN, CDR2 SVGIG, per germline (reference sequence). V was clipped by 2 bases and J by 0 bases, with 8 bases between them. The CDR3 contains 13 residues. The DNA of the CDR3 is TGTGCCTGGAGTCAGGGTAACTCCTACGAGCAGTACTTC. It specifies CAWSQGNSYEQYF.

The chain joins TRBV19 to TRBJ1-5; D gene unclear. This CDR3 is built from 15 residues. Germline values: CDR1 LNHDA, CDR2 SQIVND (reference sequence). The V gene lost 0 bases and the J gene lost 5 bases, with 11 bases spanning the gap. The CDR3 reads CASSIELTEDQPQHF. The CDR3 coding sequence is TGTGCCAGTAGTATAGAACTCACAGAAGATCAGCCCCAGCATTTT.

The chain carries TRBV12-3 or TRBV12-4 and TRBJ1-2; maybe TRBD1 (6 bases). The CDR3 extends over 12 amino acids. V lost 4 bases and J 7 bases, leaving 10 bases between the germline ends. The CDR3 spells CASSYRTAGYTF. In nucleotides, the CDR3 is TGTGCCAGCAGTTACCGGACAGCTGGCTACACCTTC.

The chain links TRBV28 to TRBJ1-3, with D hard to call. The CDR3 totals 14 residues. Trimming stripped 4 bases from V and 3 bases from J, with 10 bases between. Germline CDR1 is MDHEN and CDR2 is SYDVKM. In nucleotides, the CDR3 is TGTGCCAGCAGTTCACCGAGTCGTGGAAACACCATATATTTT. This encodes CASSSPSRGNTIYF.

The chain employs TRBV19 and TRBJ2-2; TRBD1 matches 9 bases. V shed 9 bases, J shed 5 bases, and the junction held 13 bases outside the gene matches. Germline lookup yields CDR1 LNHDA and CDR2 SQIVND (reference sequence). The CDR3 contains 16 residues. The CDR3 loop is CASRRDRTGETGELFF. CDR3 nucleotide sequence: TGTGCCAGCCGGCGGGACCGGACAGGGGAGACCGGGGAGCTGTTTTTT.

This rearrangement joins TRBV6-5 to TRBJ2-1; 10 bases map to TRBD1. The CDR3 loop spans 15 amino acids. The V and J ends lost 1 base and 5 bases, in that order; junction bases with no gene match: 2. Germline lookup yields CDR1 MNHEY and CDR2 SVGAGI. CDR3 in amino acids: CASSYWGTGDNEQFF. Written as DNA, the CDR3 is TGTGCCAGCAGTTACTGGGGGACAGGGGACAATGAGCAGTTCTTC.

This sequence joins TRBV5-3 and TRBJ2-7; a weak D match, TRBD1 (6 bases). TRBV5-3 is reported as an ORF; its role is uncertain. CDR3 length equals 15 residues. V was cut by 4 bases and J by 0 bases, with 14 bases left in between. CDR3 in amino acids: CARSARTVPSYEQYF. The CDR3 nucleotides read TGTGCCAGAAGCGCCAGGACAGTCCCCTCCTACGAGCAGTACTTC.

The rearrangement links TRBV2 to TRBJ1-4; tentatively, D is TRBD1 (6 bases). The CDR3 extends over 15 amino acids. V lost 7 bases and J lost 3, with 15 bases in between. Germline CDR1 reads SNHLY; CDR2 reads FYNNEI. This CDR3 is CASTEGTLPNEKLFF. Written as DNA, the CDR3 is TGTGCCAGCACCGAAGGGACACTACCTAATGAAAAACTGTTTTTT.

V is TRBV28 and J is TRBJ2-5, with TRBD2 identical over 13 bases. Germline CDR1 and CDR2: MDHEN and SYDVKM. The CDR3 is made up of 13 amino acids. The V and J ends lost 10 bases and 2 bases, in that order; junction bases with no gene match: 1. CDR3 region: CATLAGGQETQYF. CDR3 nucleotide sequence: TGTGCCACACTAGCGGGGGGGCAAGAGACCCAGTACTTC.

The V call is TRBV5-4, the J call TRBJ1-3; 7 nucleotides align to TRBD1. The CDR3 runs 17 residues. The germline V gene encodes CDR1 SGHNT and CDR2 YYREEE (reference sequence). V gave up 3 bases and J gave up 4 bases; unmatched junction bases: 13. The CDR3 bases are TGTGCCAGCAGCTCCCGGGACAGCAAGTTAGCCGGAAACACCATATATTTT. Translation gives CASSSRDSKLAGNTIYF.

This rearrangement joins TRBV18 to TRBJ2-6; the D is unclear. Between the trimmed V and J ends, which lost 3 bases and 0 bases, there was a span of 12 bases. This CDR3 region has 17 residues. The germline CDR1 and CDR2 sequences are KGHSH and LQKENI. The CDR3 nucleotides read TGTGCCAGCTCACCTATCCCCCGTAGCTCTGGGGCCAACGTCCTGACTTTC. Its translation is CASSPIPRSSGANVLTF.

This chain connects TRBV9 to TRBJ1-1; 8 positions agree with TRBD1. The CDR3 runs to 13 residues. The junction had 6 bases not matched to a gene; V was cut back by 4 bases and J by 7 bases. Per germline, CDR1 SGDLS and CDR2 YYNGEE. The DNA for the CDR3 is TGTGCCAGCAGCCTTGGGACAGGACGTGAAGCTTTCTTT. Translating it yields CASSLGTGREAFF. The full variable domain, its missing parts supplied by reference TRBV9 and TRBJ1-1, is DSGVTQTPKHLITATGQRVTLRCSPRSGDLSVYWYQQSLDQGLQFLIQYYNGEERAKGNILERFSAQQFPDLHSELNLSSLELGDSALYFCASSLGTGREAFFGQGTRLTVV.

V is TRBV5-4 and J is TRBJ1-1, with TRBD1 matching 7 bases. Unmatched junction bases numbered 8, after V lost 4 bases and J lost 5 bases. From germline, CDR1 is SGHNT and CDR2 YYREEE (reference sequence). The CDR3 length is 14 residues. The CDR3 region is CASSPTGPWTEAFF. DNA of the CDR3: TGTGCCAGCAGCCCGACAGGGCCGTGGACTGAAGCTTTCTTT.

The J gene is TRBJ1-2, the V gene TRBV24-1; D gene unclear. Germline values: CDR1 KGHDR, CDR2 SFDVKD. V dropped 5 bases and J dropped 5 bases, with 8 bases sitting between them. This CDR3 spans 12 amino acids. The CDR3 here is CATSATGYGYTF. Written as DNA, the CDR3 is TGTGCCACCAGTGCGACGGGGTATGGCTACACCTTC.

This chain joins TRBV2 and TRBJ1-3; D possibly corresponds to TRBD1 (6 bases). There are 15 residues in the CDR3. The V end was cut by 4 bases, the J end by 1 base, with 11 bases between. Germline V gene data show CDR1 as SNHLY and CDR2 as FYNNEI. Here the CDR3 reads CASSAGQPSGNTIYF. The CDR3 nucleotides read TGTGCCAGCAGTGCGGGACAACCATCTGGAAACACCATATATTTT.

V gene TRBV5-5 combines with J gene TRBJ1-4, with 7 bases lining up with TRBD1. CDR1 is SGHKS, CDR2 YYEKEE, per germline (reference sequence). V trimming: 0 bases; J trimming: 1 base; junction bases outside the gene matches: 0. The CDR3 runs 15 residues. In nucleotides, the CDR3 is TGTGCCAGCAGCTTGGGACAGGGAACTAATGAAAAACTGTTTTTT. This encodes CASSLGQGTNEKLFF.

The chain recombines TRBV6-5 with TRBJ2-7; D ambiguous. Germline CDR1 reads MNHEY; CDR2 reads SVGAGI. CDR3 length equals 16 residues. V lost 0 bases to trimming and J lost 0 bases, with 12 bases between them. The CDR3 nucleotides read TGTGCCAGCAGTTACTCGAATCGCGGTCCCTCCTACGAGCAGTACTTC. As protein: CASSYSNRGPSYEQYF.

The chain recombines TRBV5-1 with TRBJ1-3; 8 bases agree with TRBD1. The V gene end was trimmed by 0 bases and the J gene end by 4 bases; junction bases not matched to a gene: 3. Germline CDR1 SGHRS, CDR2 YFSETQ. The CDR3 extends over 15 amino acids. For the CDR3, the DNA is TGCGCCAGCAGCTTGGGGACAGGGTCAGGAAACACCATATATTTT. Protein: CASSLGTGSGNTIYF.

The chain has TRBV19 and TRBJ2-7, with 8 bases lining up with TRBD1. The CDR3 loop spans 11 amino acids. After removal of 5 bases from V and 6 bases from J, the junction contained 0 bases not matched to a gene. In germline, CDR1 is LNHDA, CDR2 SQIVND (reference sequence). The CDR3 nucleotides are TGTGCCAGTAGTCAGGGGGCCGAGCAGTACTTC. Amino acid sequence: CASSQGAEQYF.